This T cell receptor (beta chain) comes out of a study of blood T cells in healthy people across ages. Note on this clonotype: Its antigen is still unknown.

Overall study results and limits: It was found that TCR beta diversity correlated strongly with the percentage of naive T cells.

It was with a sample-barcoded 5' primer and a J-beta primer mix that a second PCR of roughly 7 to 11 cycles was run. TCRdb redid the calling of the 5' RACE reads with MiXCR, one entry per CDR3 protein. The sample gives about 730,000 distinct CDR3 sequences, roughly 41% of which show up once; 20% to 25% is in the top ten. Donors gave around 10 milliliters of peripheral blood apiece. This TCR was sampled from a woman aged 55 to 70 in good health. The sample consisted of blood.

CDR3 sequence reads: CASSLGAQLAKNIQYF. The CDR3 DNA is TGTGCCAGCAGTTTAGGGGCCCAACTAGCCAAAAACATTCAGTACTTC. The V gene is TRBV27, the J gene TRBJ2-4; D is perhaps TRBD1 (5 bases). Germline V gene data show CDR1 as MNHEY and CDR2 as SMNVEV (reference sequence). The CDR3 is made up of 16 amino acids. Trimming removed 2 bases at V and 0 bases at J, with 11 bases between.